Listed below are T cell receptor beta chains from one sample, sequenced in a study of blood T cells in healthy people across ages. MiXCR, run by TCRdb on the 5' RACE reads, gives a single entry per CDR3 protein. The sample includes 780,000 or so distinct CDR3 sequences, around three fifths seen only once; the top ten take roughly 24%. Sample: blood. The receptor set was obtained from a man aged 35 to 55 in good health. CDR3s include the opening cysteine and the closing phenylalanine or tryptophan. The D gene is left open where the match is weak. Rows may omit the clone size; those that give it use once, few, many or a size class.

d_call j_call clone_size v_call cdr3_nt cdr3_aa
. TRBJ1-1 . TRBV29-1 TGCAGCGCCCGATACCGCGACGAGAACACTGAAGCTTTCTTT CSARYRDENTEAFF
TRBD1 TRBJ2-7 . TRBV27 TGTGCCAGCAGTTCTCAAATACCGACCGGGACAGACTACGAGCAGTACTTC CASSSQIPTGTDYEQYF
TRBD1 TRBJ1-4 few TRBV7-9 TGTGCCAGCAGCTTAGGTCGACAGGGGAATGAAAAACTGTTTTTT CASSLGRQGNEKLFF
TRBD2 TRBJ2-5 . TRBV27 TGTGCCAGCAGTCGCGGATTTAGCGGGGGACAAGAGACCCAGTACTTC CASSRGFSGGQETQYF
. TRBJ2-5 . TRBV18 TGTGCCAGCTCACCAAAAGGGACCCAGTACTTC CASSPKGTQYF
. TRBJ2-5 . TRBV5-6 TGTGCCAGCAGCTTGGCCGTTAGCGGTGTCCAAGAGACCCAGTACTTC CASSLAVSGVQETQYF
. TRBJ1-2 few TRBV10-3 TGTGCCATCAGTGAGCAAGACAGCCCCTATGGCTACACCTTC CAISEQDSPYGYTF
. TRBJ1-5 . TRBV20-1 TGCAGTGCTTTTCCCGCTGGTACAGGGAGTAGAGGTCAGCCCCAGCATTTT CSAFPAGTGSRGQPQHF
TRBD1 TRBJ2-1 . TRBV6-1 TGTGCCAGCAGTGCCAACAGGGGGCTGGGATACAATGAGCAGTTCTTC CASSANRGLGYNEQFF
. TRBJ2-7 . TRBV7-9 TGTGCCAGCAGCTCCAGCGGGTATTCCTACAATGAGCAGTACTTC CASSSSGYSYNEQYF
. TRBJ2-7 few TRBV9 TGTGCCAGCAGCGCTCAGCCGGAGCAGTACTTC CASSAQPEQYF
. TRBJ2-3 . TRBV7-8 TGTGCCAGCAGCTCGGAGGGACCCTATCCGGATACGCAGTATTTT CASSSEGPYPDTQYF
. TRBJ1-2 . TRBV5-4 TGTGCCAGCAGCTTGGGCGGACAGTCTAACTATGGCTACACCTTC CASSLGGQSNYGYTF
. TRBJ2-6 . TRBV15 TGTGCCACAGCCCCAGGCCTGTCTGGGGCCAACGTCCTGACTTTC CATAPGLSGANVLTF
TRBD1 TRBJ1-2 . TRBV10-3 TGTGCCATCAGTGAGGCAGGGGGCGGCTATGGCTACACCTTC CAISEAGGGYGYTF
. TRBJ1-2 few TRBV7-2 TGTGCTAGCAGCTTAATCGGTAGGGGGGACTATGGCTACACCTTC CASSLIGRGDYGYTF
. TRBJ2-1 . TRBV20-1 TGCAGTGCTAGGCAGGCAGGGGTGGGCGAGACCCAGTTCTTC CSARQAGVGETQFF
. TRBJ1-1 . TRBV10-3 TGTGCCATCAGTGAGCTACAGGGGAACACTGAAGCTTTCTTT CAISELQGNTEAFF
. TRBJ2-1 . TRBV12-3/TRBV12-4 TGTGCCAGCAGCCCGGAAGGACTTTACAATGAGCAGTTCTTC CASSPEGLYNEQFF
TRBD1 TRBJ2-1 few TRBV20-1 TGCAGTACGGGACAGGTTGAGCAGTTCTTC CSTGQVEQFF
. TRBJ1-5 once TRBV7-2 TGTGCCAGCAGCTCACCGGGGGAGAGGGGTAATCAGCCCCAGCATTTT CASSSPGERGNQPQHF
. TRBJ2-5 few TRBV20-1 TGCAGTGCTAGAGGCTCCGGACAAAGTGGCCAAGAGACCCAGTACTTC CSARGSGQSGQETQYF
. TRBJ2-7 . TRBV29-1 TGCAGCGTTGAAGAGCCCATGTTACGCCAATACGAGCAGTACTTC CSVEEPMLRQYEQYF
. TRBJ2-1 once TRBV25-1 TGTGCCAGCAGAGGAATAGGGGTAAGCGAGCAGTTCTTC CASRGIGVSEQFF
. TRBJ2-5 . TRBV7-2 TGTGCCAGCAGCGTTACCAGGGGGGCCGGGGAGACCCAGTACTTC CASSVTRGAGETQYF
. TRBJ2-5 few TRBV5-1 TGCGCCAGCAGCACCGGTGGGAGAGGGGAAGAGACCCAGTACTTC CASSTGGRGEETQYF
TRBD1 TRBJ2-2 . TRBV20-1 TGCAGTGCTAACCGGGACAGGGGAACCGGGGAGCTGTTTTTT CSANRDRGTGELFF
. TRBJ2-3 . TRBV7-9 TGTGCCAGCAGCTTAGCCCGGGCCCAGGTTTACACAGATACGCAGTATTTT CASSLARAQVYTDTQYF
. TRBJ1-5 . TRBV27 TGTGCCAGCAGTCCAAACAGGGCAAGGCAGCCCCAGCATTTT CASSPNRARQPQHF
. TRBJ2-7 few TRBV6-2/TRBV6-3 TGTGCCAGCAGTTACTCTGTCAGGCAGGTCTCCCCGGGATTCGAGCAGTACTTC CASSYSVRQVSPGFEQYF
. TRBJ2-7 . TRBV6-5 TGTGCCAGCAGTTTGAGCGGGGACAGAATCTACGAGCAGTACTTC CASSLSGDRIYEQYF
. TRBJ2-1 . TRBV28 TGTGCCAGTACACTCGGGGGAAACAATGAGCAGTTCTTC CASTLGGNNEQFF
. TRBJ2-5 . TRBV20-1 TGCAGTGCCCTCACCTTACTAGACTCCCTCTCGGAGACCCAGTACTTC CSALTLLDSLSETQYF
TRBD1 TRBJ2-5 . TRBV24-1 TGTGCCACCAGCGGGACGAAATACGAAACAGGGGAACAAGAGACCCAGTACTTC CATSGTKYETGEQETQYF
. TRBJ1-5 . TRBV2 TGTGCCAGCAGTGAGAGGGGTTCCCTAGTGCAGCCCCAGCATTTT CASSERGSLVQPQHF
. TRBJ2-1 . TRBV20-1 TGCAGTGCTAGACAAGGGAAGGGTGAGCAGTTCTTC CSARQGKGEQFF
. TRBJ2-1 . TRBV6-5 TGTGCCAGCAGTACGAAACAGGGATGGAATGAGCAGTTCTTC CASSTKQGWNEQFF
TRBD1 TRBJ2-3 many TRBV20-1 TGCAGTGCTAGAGGGGGACAGGGGGTCGCAGATACGCAGTATTTT CSARGGQGVADTQYF
. TRBJ2-5 few TRBV27 TGCGCCAGCAGTCCCTTGAGGCAAGAGACCCAGTACTTC CASSPLRQETQYF
. TRBJ2-5 . TRBV5-1 TGCGCCAGCAGCCCCAGGGGGGAGGAAGAGACCCAGTACTTC CASSPRGEEETQYF
. TRBJ1-2 once TRBV2 TGTGCCAGCAGTGTAATTGAGTATAGCTATGGCTACACCTTC CASSVIEYSYGYTF
. TRBJ2-7 . TRBV7-2 TGTGCCAGCAGCTCCCAAGCGGGTGGCTCCTACGAGCAGTACTTC CASSSQAGGSYEQYF
. TRBJ2-3 . TRBV20-1 TGCAGTGCTAGGTTTGGGCAGGGCGGTACAGATACGCAGTATTTT CSARFGQGGTDTQYF
. TRBJ1-1 . TRBV5-6 TGTGCCAGCAGCGGGCGACGGAACACTGAAGCTTTCTTT CASSGRRNTEAFF
TRBD2 TRBJ2-1 . TRBV5-1 TGCGCCAGCAGCACCGGACTAGCGGGAGTCGATGAGCAGTTCTTC CASSTGLAGVDEQFF
. TRBJ1-1 . TRBV5-4 TGTGCCAGCAGCGTAGAACAGGGACCGAACACTGAAGCTTTCTTT CASSVEQGPNTEAFF
TRBD1 TRBJ1-5 . TRBV24-1 TGTGCCACCAGTGCATCGGGACAGGGAAACAATCAGCCCCAGCATTTT CATSASGQGNNQPQHF
. TRBJ2-1 . TRBV29-1 TGCAGCGTTGATCCCCGCTGGGGCAATGAGCAGTTCTTC CSVDPRWGNEQFF
TRBD1 TRBJ2-7 few TRBV29-1 TGCAGCGTGGGACAGGCCCCCTACGAGCAGTACTTC CSVGQAPYEQYF
. TRBJ1-1 once TRBV10-3 TGTGCCATCACGACGGACGGCAACACTGAAGCTTTCTTT CAITTDGNTEAFF
. TRBJ2-7 . TRBV7-2 TGTGCCAGCAGCTCCCTGGGGGGTATTCCCTACAATGAGCAGTACTTC CASSSLGGIPYNEQYF
. TRBJ2-5 . TRBV20-1 TGCAGTGCTAGAGACGGAGGAGAGACCCAGTACTTC CSARDGGETQYF
. TRBJ2-7 . TRBV9 TGTGCCAGCAGCGAAAGTGGACTAATCGACGAGCAGTACTTC CASSESGLIDEQYF
TRBD1 TRBJ2-7 . TRBV28 TGTGCCAGCAGTCCAGGGGGCGGAAGAAACGAGCAGTACTTC CASSPGGGRNEQYF
TRBD1 TRBJ1-1 once TRBV20-1 TGCAGTGCTCCGACGACAGGGGCCACTGAAGCTTTCTTT CSAPTTGATEAFF
. TRBJ1-2 . TRBV6-2/TRBV6-3 TGTGCCAGCAGCTATACACAGGGTCGCTTTACAGCCGGCTACACCTTC CASSYTQGRFTAGYTF